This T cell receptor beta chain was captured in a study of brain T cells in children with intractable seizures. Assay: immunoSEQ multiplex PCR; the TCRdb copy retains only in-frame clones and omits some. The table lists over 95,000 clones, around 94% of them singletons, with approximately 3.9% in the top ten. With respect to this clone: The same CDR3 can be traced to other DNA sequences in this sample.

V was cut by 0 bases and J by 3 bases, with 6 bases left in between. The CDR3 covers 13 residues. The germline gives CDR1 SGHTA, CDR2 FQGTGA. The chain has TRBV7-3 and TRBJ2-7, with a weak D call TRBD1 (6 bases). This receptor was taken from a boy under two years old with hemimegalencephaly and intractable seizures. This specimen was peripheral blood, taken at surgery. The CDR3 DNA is TGTGCCAGCAGCTTAACAGGGGGCTACGAGCAGTACTTC. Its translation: CASSLTGGYEQYF.